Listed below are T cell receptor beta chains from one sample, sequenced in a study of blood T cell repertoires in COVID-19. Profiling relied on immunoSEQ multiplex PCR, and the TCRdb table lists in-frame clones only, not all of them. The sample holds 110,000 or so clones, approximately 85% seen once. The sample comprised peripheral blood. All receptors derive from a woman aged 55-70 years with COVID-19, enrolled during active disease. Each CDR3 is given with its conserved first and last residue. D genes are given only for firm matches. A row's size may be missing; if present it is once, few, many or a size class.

CDR3nt: TGTGCCAGCTCACCGCAGGGGGCACAGCCCCAGCATTTT; CDR3aa: CASSPQGAQPQHF; j_gene: TRBJ1-5; d_gene: TRBD1; abundance: .; v_gene: TRBV18
CDR3nt: TGTGCCAGTAGTATTTCCAGGACCGGGGATGAAAAACTGTTTTTT; CDR3aa: CASSISRTGDEKLFF; j_gene: TRBJ1-4; d_gene: .; abundance: .; v_gene: TRBV19
CDR3nt: TGTGCCAGCTCACCCGCTCTGGAGGCAGATACGCAGTATTTT; CDR3aa: CASSPALEADTQYF; j_gene: TRBJ2-3; d_gene: .; abundance: .; v_gene: TRBV18
CDR3nt: TGTGCCAGCAGTGAGCGGGGGGGCCGTACCGGGGAGCTGTTTTTT; CDR3aa: CASSERGGRTGELFF; j_gene: TRBJ2-2; d_gene: TRBD2; abundance: .; v_gene: TRBV6-4
CDR3nt: TGTGCCAGCAGCCTAACACAGGGGGTGACGCAGTATTTT; CDR3aa: CASSLTQGVTQYF; j_gene: TRBJ2-3; d_gene: TRBD1; abundance: .; v_gene: TRBV7-3
CDR3nt: TGTGCCAGCAGTTACCCGAGTGAAGCTTTCTTT; CDR3aa: CASSYPSEAFF; j_gene: TRBJ1-1; d_gene: .; abundance: .; v_gene: TRBV6-2/TRBV6-3
CDR3nt: TGTGCCAGCAGCTTGGAGAACAGGGGAAACTATGGCTACACCTTC; CDR3aa: CASSLENRGNYGYTF; j_gene: TRBJ1-2; d_gene: TRBD1; abundance: .; v_gene: TRBV5-4
CDR3nt: TGTGCCAACACAAATAACAAAGAGACCCAGTACTTC; CDR3aa: CANTNNKETQYF; j_gene: TRBJ2-5; d_gene: .; abundance: .; v_gene: TRBV21-1
CDR3nt: TGTGCCACCAGTGATTTGCGGGTCTCGAACACCGGGGAGCTGTTTTTT; CDR3aa: CATSDLRVSNTGELFF; j_gene: TRBJ2-2; d_gene: .; abundance: once; v_gene: TRBV24-1
CDR3nt: TGCGCCAGCACCATTTCTCCCAGTCAGGATTTACCGGCTAACTATGGCTACACCTTC; CDR3aa: CASTISPSQDLPANYGYTF; j_gene: TRBJ1-2; d_gene: .; abundance: .; v_gene: TRBV5-1
CDR3nt: TGTGCCAGCAGTCTCGGGGAGCAAGAGACCCAGTACTTC; CDR3aa: CASSLGEQETQYF; j_gene: TRBJ2-5; d_gene: .; abundance: .; v_gene: TRBV7-2
CDR3nt: TGTGCCAGTAGTATTAGCGGGGGCCAGGACGAGCAGTACTTC; CDR3aa: CASSISGGQDEQYF; j_gene: TRBJ2-7; d_gene: TRBD2; abundance: .; v_gene: TRBV19
CDR3nt: TGTGCCAGCAGCCTTGACAGGGTCGGGCAGCCCCAGCATTTT; CDR3aa: CASSLDRVGQPQHF; j_gene: TRBJ1-5; d_gene: TRBD1; abundance: .; v_gene: TRBV7-2
CDR3nt: TGTGCCACCAGCAGAGATGGGCAAACCTACAATCAGCCCCAGCATTTT; CDR3aa: CATSRDGQTYNQPQHF; j_gene: TRBJ1-5; d_gene: .; abundance: .; v_gene: TRBV15
CDR3nt: TGTGCTAGCAGTCCAAGCGGGGGGCCCCTCAATGAGCAGTTCTTC; CDR3aa: CASSPSGGPLNEQFF; j_gene: TRBJ2-1; d_gene: TRBD2; abundance: once; v_gene: TRBV7-7
CDR3nt: TGTGCCAGCAGCCCGCGGGGGGGCCCGTACAATGAGCAGTTCTTC; CDR3aa: CASSPRGGPYNEQFF; j_gene: TRBJ2-1; d_gene: TRBD2; abundance: .; v_gene: TRBV3-1/TRBV3-2
CDR3nt: TGCGCCAGCAGCTTACGTACGGGGATCGAAAAACTGTTTTTT; CDR3aa: CASSLRTGIEKLFF; j_gene: TRBJ1-4; d_gene: .; abundance: .; v_gene: TRBV5-1
CDR3nt: TGCGCCAGCAGCCGGGTGGCGTCTAGCCACGAGCAGTACTTC; CDR3aa: CASSRVASSHEQYF; j_gene: TRBJ2-7; d_gene: .; abundance: .; v_gene: TRBV5-1
CDR3nt: TGTGCCAGCAGCTTAGTATTGGGAGTGGGCACTGAAGCTTTCTTT; CDR3aa: CASSLVLGVGTEAFF; j_gene: TRBJ1-1; d_gene: .; abundance: .; v_gene: TRBV7-9
CDR3nt: TGTTCTACTAGCGGGGGTACCCTACGAGATACGCAGTATTTT; CDR3aa: CSTSGGTLRDTQYF; j_gene: TRBJ2-3; d_gene: TRBD2; abundance: .; v_gene: TRBV14
CDR3nt: TGTGCCATCAGTGAATCAGTGAACACTGAAGCTTTCTTT; CDR3aa: CAISESVNTEAFF; j_gene: TRBJ1-1; d_gene: .; abundance: .; v_gene: TRBV10-3
CDR3nt: TGTGCCAGCAGGGGCATATCTGGAAACACCATATATTTT; CDR3aa: CASRGISGNTIYF; j_gene: TRBJ1-3; d_gene: .; abundance: few; v_gene: TRBV27
CDR3nt: TGTGCCAGCATCCGGCAGGGGGGTTTGGTGAATTCACCCCTCCACTTT; CDR3aa: CASIRQGGLVNSPLHF; j_gene: TRBJ1-6; d_gene: TRBD1; abundance: .; v_gene: TRBV2
CDR3nt: TGTGCCAGCAGCTTAGAGGCGGGGTTTGATGGCTACACCTTC; CDR3aa: CASSLEAGFDGYTF; j_gene: TRBJ1-2; d_gene: .; abundance: .; v_gene: TRBV7-8
CDR3nt: TGTGCTAGCAGCTTGGGACAGGGGACAGACACCATATATTTT; CDR3aa: CASSLGQGTDTIYF; j_gene: TRBJ1-3; d_gene: TRBD1; abundance: .; v_gene: TRBV7-7
CDR3nt: TGTGCCAGCAGCGCTAGCGGGGGGAGGGACATTCAGTACTTC; CDR3aa: CASSASGGRDIQYF; j_gene: TRBJ2-4; d_gene: TRBD2; abundance: few; v_gene: TRBV7-9
CDR3nt: TGCGCCAGCAGCTTGGCGGGTTGGGGGAGCGGGGCTGAAGAGACCCAGTACTTC; CDR3aa: CASSLAGWGSGAEETQYF; j_gene: TRBJ2-5; d_gene: TRBD2; abundance: .; v_gene: TRBV5-1
CDR3nt: TGTGCCAGCAACGAGGCGGGGGTTGGGACCCAGTACTTC; CDR3aa: CASNEAGVGTQYF; j_gene: TRBJ2-5; d_gene: TRBD2; abundance: .; v_gene: TRBV7-2
CDR3nt: TGCAGCGGGGACAAGCAGAACACTGAAGCTTTCTTT; CDR3aa: CSGDKQNTEAFF; j_gene: TRBJ1-1; d_gene: .; abundance: .; v_gene: TRBV29-1
CDR3nt: TGTGCCACCAGTGAACAAGAGGACACCCTCTCTGGGGCCAACGTCCTGACTTTC; CDR3aa: CATSEQEDTLSGANVLTF; j_gene: TRBJ2-6; d_gene: .; abundance: few; v_gene: TRBV24-1
CDR3nt: TGTGCCAGCAGTCCCTCCGGTTCCGGGGGAGGTCAGCCCCAGCATTTT; CDR3aa: CASSPSGSGGGQPQHF; j_gene: TRBJ1-5; d_gene: .; abundance: .; v_gene: TRBV6-6
CDR3nt: TGTGCCACCAGTAACACAGAGAACACTGAAGCTTTCTTT; CDR3aa: CATSNTENTEAFF; j_gene: TRBJ1-1; d_gene: .; abundance: few; v_gene: TRBV24-1
CDR3nt: TGTGCCAACCGACAGGGAACGAGGACCGGGGAGCTGTTTTTT; CDR3aa: CANRQGTRTGELFF; j_gene: TRBJ2-2; d_gene: TRBD1; abundance: .; v_gene: TRBV27
CDR3nt: TGTGCCATCAGTTCTGGACAGGGAAACAATTCACCCCTCCACTTT; CDR3aa: CAISSGQGNNSPLHF; j_gene: TRBJ1-6; d_gene: TRBD1; abundance: .; v_gene: TRBV10-3
CDR3nt: TGTGCCAGCAGCTTGGGGCAAGACTACGAGCAGTACTTC; CDR3aa: CASSLGQDYEQYF; j_gene: TRBJ2-7; d_gene: .; abundance: .; v_gene: TRBV5-4
CDR3nt: TGCGCCAGCAGCCAAGCCTCCAGGGGGCGAGGTGAAAAACTGTTTTTT; CDR3aa: CASSQASRGRGEKLFF; j_gene: TRBJ1-4; d_gene: TRBD1; abundance: .; v_gene: TRBV4-1
CDR3nt: TGTGCCAGCAGTCTCCAGGGCACTGAAGCTTTCTTT; CDR3aa: CASSLQGTEAFF; j_gene: TRBJ1-1; d_gene: .; abundance: .; v_gene: TRBV2
CDR3nt: TGTGCCAGCAGCTTAGACCGTGCAAGAGAAACCCAGTACTTC; CDR3aa: CASSLDRARETQYF; j_gene: TRBJ2-5; d_gene: .; abundance: .; v_gene: TRBV7-9
CDR3nt: TGTGCCAGCTCACCACTAGCGGGGGGCCGGTCGGATACGCAGTATTTT; CDR3aa: CASSPLAGGRSDTQYF; j_gene: TRBJ2-3; d_gene: TRBD2; abundance: .; v_gene: TRBV18
CDR3nt: TGTGCCAGCAGTCCCCGGACATCCGGGCAGCCCCAGCATTTT; CDR3aa: CASSPRTSGQPQHF; j_gene: TRBJ1-5; d_gene: .; abundance: .; v_gene: TRBV28